This T cell receptor beta chain originates from a study of T-cell memory formation after mild COVID-19. Trimming took off 3 bases at V and 1 base at J, with 9 bases between the two ends. The CDR3 totals 14 residues. This clonotype was seen more than once but under ten times. TCRdb processed the 5' RACE reads anew with MiXCR; each CDR3 protein has one entry. This sample has about 150,000 distinct CDR3 sequences, with around 5.8% found just once. This TCR was sampled from an adult woman who had mild COVID-19 (a few samples of this study predate the infection). Cell type and time point are not known. The rearrangement uses TRBV12-3 or TRBV12-4 and TRBJ1-1, with D perhaps TRBD1 (5 bases). Sequenced material: PBMCs or a T cell subset sorted from them (not recorded which). Written as DNA, the CDR3 is TGTGCCAGCAGTTTCAGGGCCCCGAACACTGAAGCTTTCTTT. It encodes CASSFRAPNTEAFF.